These 6 T cell receptor beta chains originate from one sample sequenced in a study of cytomegalovirus exposure and HLA in healthy donors. The PCR had 60 Vbeta and 13 Jbeta primers. Here immunoSEQ multiplex PCR was the method, and the copy in TCRdb shows in-frame clones only, minus some. The sample shows 200,000 to 250,000 clones, 82% of them seen only once. Material for sequencing was PBMCs. The receptors derive from a woman aged 40 to 50 in good health and CMV-seropositive.

Regarding this clone: This sample includes further DNA sequences coding for the same CDR3. The J gene is TRBJ1-1, the V gene TRBV2; D gene unclear. This CDR3 is built from 14 residues. Trimming took 2 bases from V and 5 from J, leaving 12 bases between them. In germline, CDR1 is SNHLY, CDR2 FYNNEI. The CDR3 reads CASSELREVTEAFF. The CDR3 DNA sequence: TGTGCCAGCAGTGAACTACGGGAAGTTACTGAAGCTTTCTTT.

This rearrangement joins TRBV29-1 to TRBJ1-1, with a weak D call TRBD1 (6 bases). This CDR3 spans 15 amino acids. The germline V gene has CDR1 SQVTM and CDR2 ANQGSEA. V dropped 3 bases and J dropped 7 bases, with 21 bases sitting between them. This CDR3 is CSVDPITGTMNEAFF. CDR3 sequence (DNA): TGCAGCGTTGACCCAATAACCGGGACAATGAATGAAGCTTTCTTT.

V usage is TRBV6-5 and J usage is TRBJ1-4; D not resolved. V was trimmed by 5 bases and J by 0 bases, leaving 7 bases between them. Germline V gives CDR1 MNHEY, CDR2 SVGAGI. CDR3 size: 14 residues. CDR3 residues: CASSPGATNEKLFF. CDR3 DNA sequence: TGTGCCAGCAGTCCAGGCGCAACTAATGAAAAACTGTTTTTT.

A single count supports this clone. The chain joins TRBV5-1 to TRBJ2-7; 8 positions agree with TRBD1. This CDR3 has 14 residues. Germline trimming cut 3 bases from V and 2 bases from J; bases unmatched to any gene: 4. The V gene's germline CDR1 is SGHRS and CDR2 YFSETQ. The CDR3 reads CASSSEGQAYEQYF. The CDR3 region has the DNA TGCGCCAGCAGCTCGGAGGGACAGGCCTACGAGCAGTACTTC.

This clone was seen more than once but under ten times. This specimen includes other DNA sequences encoding the same CDR3. The chain carries TRBV27 and TRBJ1-1; D is possibly TRBD1 (6 bases). CDR1 is MNHEY, CDR2 SMNVEV, per germline (reference sequence). Trimming removed 3 bases at V and 2 bases at J, with 7 bases between. The CDR3 spans 13 residues. The DNA of the CDR3 is TGTGCCAGCAGTTTCAGGGGAAACACTGAAGCTTTCTTT. Its translation is CASSFRGNTEAFF.

CDR3 DNA: TGTGCCTGGAGTGTTCCGGGAGTCGGCACAGATACGCAGTATTTT. As protein: CAWSVPGVGTDTQYF. The chain is built from TRBV30 and TRBJ2-3, with a tentative D call TRBD2 (6 bases). Germline values: CDR1 GTSNPN, CDR2 SVGIG (reference sequence). This CDR3 contains 15 residues. Trimming pared 0 bases from V and 1 base from J, leaving 11 bases between. The variable domain in full, completed from reference TRBV30 and TRBJ2-3, reads SQTIHQWPATLVQPVGSPLSLECTVEGTSNPNLYWYRQAAGRGLQLLFYSVGIGQISSEVPQNLSASRPQDRQFILSSKKLLLSDSGFYLCAWSVPGVGTDTQYFGPGTRLTVL.